These T cell receptor beta chains were read from a single sample in a study of blood T cell repertoires in COVID-19. This table comes from immunoSEQ multiplex PCR, and its TCRdb copy is limited to in-frame clones, with some not included. Of around 170,000 clones listed, around 67% are singletons. Sequenced material: peripheral blood. The receptors derive from an elderly woman with acute or convalescent COVID-19. Both conserved end residues are part of each CDR3. D genes are given only for firm matches. Clone size is stated in some rows and not others, as once, few, many or a class when expanded.

clone_size	v_call	j_call	d_call	cdr3_nt	cdr3_aa
-	TRBV7-2	TRBJ1-2	TRBD1	TGTGCCAGCAGCCCCCAGGGACAGGTCAATATGGATGGCTACACCTTC	CASSPQGQVNMDGYTF
few	TRBV28	TRBJ1-4	-	TGTGCCAGCAGCCCTTCAGGGACTAATGAAAAACTGTTTTTT	CASSPSGTNEKLFF
-	TRBV7-9	TRBJ2-2	-	TGTGCCAGCAGCTTAGTCGAGGCCGGGGAGCTGTTTTTT	CASSLVEAGELFF
-	TRBV28	TRBJ2-7	-	TGTGCCAGCAGTTTAATCGGGTCCGCCTACGAGCAGTACTTC	CASSLIGSAYEQYF
-	TRBV5-4	TRBJ2-3	TRBD2	TGTGCCAGCAGCTTGGCCCCGGGGGGGCCTAGCACAGATACGCAGTATTTT	CASSLAPGGPSTDTQYF
-	TRBV19	TRBJ2-7	TRBD2	TGTGCCAGTAGTTCTAGACTAGCGGGAATTTATGAGCAGTACTTC	CASSSRLAGIYEQYF
-	TRBV10-1	TRBJ2-3	TRBD2	TGCGCCAGCAGTGCTAGCGGGACCACAGATACGCAGTATTTT	CASSASGTTDTQYF
-	TRBV9	TRBJ1-3	TRBD1	TGTGCCAGCAGCCATCAACAGGGGGTCCGCTCTGGAAACACCATATATTTT	CASSHQQGVRSGNTIYF
-	TRBV27	TRBJ2-1	TRBD2	TGTGCCAGCAGTCAGCTTGCCAGCGGGAGGATTGGTGAGCAGTTCTTC	CASSQLASGRIGEQFF
-	TRBV15	TRBJ2-1	-	TGTGCCACCAGCAGAGATAGGGGCGGGGTAGCCCACGAGCAGTTCTTC	CATSRDRGGVAHEQFF
-	TRBV3-1/TRBV3-2	TRBJ2-3	TRBD2	TGTGCCAGCAGCCAACCCTTAGCGGGAGGAGCAGATACGCAGTATTTT	CASSQPLAGGADTQYF
-	TRBV6-5	TRBJ2-7	-	TGTGCCAGCAGTTCCGCTAGAGATGGGTCCGAGCAGTACTTC	CASSSARDGSEQYF
many	TRBV2	TRBJ1-4	TRBD1	TGTGCCAGCAGACTACGACAGGGGGCTCGGGAAAAACTGTTTTTT	CASRLRQGAREKLFF
-	TRBV5-1	TRBJ2-1	-	TGCGCCAGCAGCCAAAGCCCCACCCCCGCCGGGGTTGGACGGAACAATGAGCAGTTCTTC	CASSQSPTPAGVGRNNEQFF
-	TRBV29-1	TRBJ2-7	TRBD2	TGCAGCGCCCAGGGACTACTCGAACACGAGCAGTACTTC	CSAQGLLEHEQYF
-	TRBV18	TRBJ2-3	-	TGTGCCAGCTCACCCTCTCTCCGGGACACAAAACAAGGAGATACGCAGTATTTT	CASSPSLRDTKQGDTQYF
-	TRBV29-1	TRBJ2-5	TRBD1	TGCAGCACAAGACAGGGAGAGACCCAGTACTTC	CSTRQGETQYF
-	TRBV3-1/TRBV3-2	TRBJ2-5	TRBD2	TGTGCCAGCAGCCGGGTGGGAGGGCCGGTTGAGACCCAGTACTTC	CASSRVGGPVETQYF